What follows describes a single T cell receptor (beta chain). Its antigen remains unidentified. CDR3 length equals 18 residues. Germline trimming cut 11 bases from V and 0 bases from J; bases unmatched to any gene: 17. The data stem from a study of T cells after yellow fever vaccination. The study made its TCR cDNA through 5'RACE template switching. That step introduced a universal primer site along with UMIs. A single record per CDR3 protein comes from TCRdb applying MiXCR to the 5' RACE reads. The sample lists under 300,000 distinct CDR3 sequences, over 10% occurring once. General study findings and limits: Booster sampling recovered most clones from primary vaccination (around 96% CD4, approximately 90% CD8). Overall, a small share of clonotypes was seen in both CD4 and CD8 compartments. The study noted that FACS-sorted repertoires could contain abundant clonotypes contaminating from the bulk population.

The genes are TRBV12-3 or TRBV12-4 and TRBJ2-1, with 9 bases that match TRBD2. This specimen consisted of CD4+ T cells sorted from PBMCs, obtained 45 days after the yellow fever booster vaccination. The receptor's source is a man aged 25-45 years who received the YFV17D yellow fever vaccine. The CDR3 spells CAFSLAGSGSSSYNEQFF. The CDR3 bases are TGTGCCTTCAGTTTAGCAGGTAGCGGGAGTAGCTCCTACAATGAGCAGTTCTTC.